What follows describes a single TCR beta chain. V was trimmed by 3 bases and J by 0 bases, leaving 18 bases between them. The CDR3 has 18 residues. The germline gives CDR1 SGHRS, CDR2 YFSETQ. In the authors' workflow: The authors estimated nucleated cell counts from reference gene primer amplification. Profiling relied on immunoSEQ multiplex PCR, and the TCRdb table lists in-frame clones only, not all of them. The DNA gave D and trimming, while V, J and clone size come from that table. This table has about 190,000 clones, 88% appearing once. This entry is derived from a study of blood T cell repertoires in COVID-19. Study details: Donors in the United States, Italy and Spain gave samples during acute or convalescent COVID-19. PBMCs, B-cell-depleted T cells, or T cells provided the cDNA or gDNA that made up the material.

The origin of this receptor is a man in his sixties or seventies with active or convalescent COVID-19. The sample taken for sequencing was peripheral blood. J is TRBJ2-2 and V is TRBV5-1; a possible D gene is TRBD2 (5 bases). CDR3 coding DNA: TGCGCCAGCAGCTCGGAGGCCCTTGGCGTCGCGAACACCGGGGAGCTGTTTTTT. Translated, it gives CASSSEALGVANTGELFF.